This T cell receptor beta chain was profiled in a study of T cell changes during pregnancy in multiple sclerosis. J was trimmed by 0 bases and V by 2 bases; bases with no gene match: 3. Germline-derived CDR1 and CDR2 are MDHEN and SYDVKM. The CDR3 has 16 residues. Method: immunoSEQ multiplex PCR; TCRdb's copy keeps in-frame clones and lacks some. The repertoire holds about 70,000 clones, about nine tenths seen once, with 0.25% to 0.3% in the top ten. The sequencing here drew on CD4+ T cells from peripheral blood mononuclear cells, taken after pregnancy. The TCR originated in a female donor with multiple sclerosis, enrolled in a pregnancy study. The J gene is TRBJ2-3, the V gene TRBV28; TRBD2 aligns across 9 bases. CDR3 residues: CASSLIAGGSTDTQYF. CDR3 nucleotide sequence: TGTGCCAGCAGTTTAATTGCGGGAGGGAGCACAGATACGCAGTATTTT.